These 15 T cell receptor beta chains share one sample of origin, sequenced in a study of patients and donors after allogeneic stem cell transplantation. TCRdb fed the RT-PCR reads into MiXCR, producing one record per CDR3 protein. This sample carries about a million distinct CDR3 sequences, 18% of them seen once, and the ten largest clones take roughly 6%. The sequenced material came from blood, either unsorted or a sorted T cell fraction (not recorded which). These receptor sequences come from a human donor who was either an allogeneic HSCT recipient or a stem cell or donor lymphocyte infusion donor (not recorded which). It is not recorded whose cells these are; they may come from a transplant donor.

This clonotype occurred a few times. V usage is TRBV30 and J usage is TRBJ2-2; D remains ambiguous. In germline, CDR1 is GTSNPN, CDR2 SVGIG (reference sequence). CDR3 length: 13 residues. Trimming took 6 bases from V and 4 from J, leaving 12 bases between them. The CDR3 DNA follows: TGTGCCTGTAAAAGTCGTGGCACCGGGGAGCTGTTTTTT. Amino acid sequence: CACKSRGTGELFF.

There are a few counts of this clonotype. The chain uses TRBV24-1 and TRBJ2-3; unclear D gene. The CDR3 is 13 residues long. CDR1 KGHDR and CDR2 SFDVKD come from the germline V gene. V lost 4 bases and J 8 bases, leaving 12 bases between the germline ends. CDR3 sequence: CATSDPLGSTQYF. In DNA form, the CDR3 reads TGTGCCACCAGTGACCCTCTGGGAAGTACGCAGTATTTT.

The V and J genes are TRBV11-2 and TRBJ2-3; 10 bases agree with TRBD2. There are 14 residues in the CDR3. Unmatched junction bases numbered 2, after V lost 7 bases and J lost 1 base. The germline V gene has CDR1 SGHAT and CDR2 FQNNGV. The CDR3 loop reads CASKSGGGTDTQYF. The CDR3 DNA is TGTGCCAGCAAAAGCGGGGGGGGCACAGATACGCAGTATTTT.

The V gene is TRBV7-8, the J gene TRBJ2-5; D is possibly TRBD1 (6 bases). V lost 5 bases, J lost 1 base, and 11 bases lay in between. This CDR3 contains 14 residues. The V gene's germline CDR1 is SGHVS and CDR2 FQNEAQ. This CDR3 reads CASSPTGIQETQYF. The CDR3 coding sequence is TGTGCCAGCAGCCCCACAGGGATCCAAGAGACCCAGTACTTC.

This clonotype was detected only a few times. The J gene is TRBJ2-1, the V gene TRBV11-2; 8 positions agree with TRBD2. Germline CDR1 and CDR2: SGHAT and FQNNGV. V lost 4 bases and J lost 9; bases outside the gene matches: 8. The CDR3 runs to 14 residues. The CDR3 region has the DNA TGTGCCAGCAGCTCGCGACTAGCGTGGGGTGAGCAGTTCTTC. Encoded protein: CASSSRLAWGEQFF.

The V call is TRBV7-9, the J call TRBJ2-2; no clear D gene. The germline V and J ends were trimmed by 5 bases and 7 bases, with 14 bases remaining between them. The CDR3 consists of 14 residues. Germline V CDR1 and CDR2: SEHNR, FQNEAQ (reference sequence). This CDR3 reads CASSTRPRIGELFF. Written as DNA, the CDR3 is TGTGCCAGCAGCACCCGACCTAGGATCGGGGAGCTGTTTTTT.

This rearrangement joins TRBV25-1 to TRBJ2-2, with 8 nucleotides matching TRBD1. The CDR3 sequence is 16 residues long. The V and J ends lost 7 bases and 0 bases, in that order; junction bases with no gene match: 7. Germline loops: CDR1 MGHDK, CDR2 SYGVNS. The chain's CDR3 is CASKPRDRTNTGELFF. In nucleotides, the CDR3 is TGTGCCAGCAAACCCCGGGACAGGACGAACACCGGGGAGCTGTTTTTT.

This clonotype was picked up a small number of times. The V gene is TRBV4-2, the J gene TRBJ1-5, with D possibly being TRBD1 (5 bases). Germline lookup yields CDR1 LGHNA and CDR2 YNFKEQ. Trimming shortened V by 4 bases and J by 2 bases, and 15 bases separated the two germline ends. This CDR3 spans 16 amino acids. Written as DNA, the CDR3 is TGTGCCAGCAGCCTGGGACCCGACGACGGCAATCAGCCCCAGCATTTT. It encodes CASSLGPDDGNQPQHF.

This sequence joins TRBV12-3 or TRBV12-4 and TRBJ1-2, with D unclear. CDR3 length equals 13 residues. The V end was cut by 2 bases, the J end by 7 bases, with 11 bases between. The CDR3 sequence: CASSLIREGGYTF. CDR3 sequence (DNA): TGTGCCAGCAGTTTAATCCGGGAAGGTGGCTACACCTTC.

The V gene is TRBV5-1, the J gene TRBJ2-1; a weak D match, TRBD2 (6 bases). Trimming removed 2 bases at V and 4 bases at J, with 10 bases between. Per germline, CDR1 SGHRS and CDR2 YFSETQ. The length of the CDR3 is 14 residues. The CDR3 spells CASSFGREYNEQFF. The DNA for the CDR3 is TGCGCCAGCAGCTTCGGACGGGAGTACAATGAGCAGTTCTTC. Complete variable domain (other parts from reference TRBV5-1 and TRBJ2-1): KAGVTQTPRYLIKTRGQQVTLSCSPISGHRSVSWYQQTPGQGLQFLFEYFSETQRNKGNFPGRFSGRQFSNSRSEMNVSTLELGDSALYLCASSFGREYNEQFFGPGTRLTVL.

The chain recombines TRBV5-1 with TRBJ2-3, with TRBD2 as a possible D gene (5 bases). The CDR3 spans 16 residues. V shed 0 bases and J shed 3 bases, with 14 bases lying between them. Germline CDR1 reads SGHRS; CDR2 reads YFSETQ. This CDR3 is CASSLEWKTGTDTQYF. The DNA of the CDR3 is TGCGCCAGCAGCTTGGAATGGAAGACGGGGACAGATACGCAGTATTTT.

This clonotype has only a few counts. CDR3 sequence (DNA): TGTGCCAGCAGCCCCCGAGGGACGCCGACATGGGGCTACACCTTC. Amino acids: CASSPRGTPTWGYTF. This chain connects TRBV12-3 or TRBV12-4 to TRBJ1-2; D is perhaps TRBD1 (5 bases). This CDR3 spans 15 amino acids. V lost 6 bases to trimming and J lost 8 bases, with 22 bases between them.

This clonotype was recorded a few times. The chain recombines TRBV20-1 with TRBJ2-1; 7 bases are a match to TRBD1. Germline V gives CDR1 DFQATT, CDR2 SNEGSKA (reference sequence). V dropped 6 bases and J dropped 8; count of bases not matched to a gene: 25. This CDR3 spans 18 amino acids. CDR3 bases: TGCAGTGCCCACGCCGGGGACAGTTCCTTAGGTATGTGGGATGAGCAGTTCTTC. Its protein product is CSAHAGDSSLGMWDEQFF.

This clonotype has a handful of counts. V is TRBV7-9 and J is TRBJ2-7, with unresolved D. CDR3 length: 13 amino acids. The germline V and J ends were trimmed by 5 bases and 4 bases, with 12 bases remaining between them. Germline CDR1 is SEHNR and CDR2 is FQNEAQ (reference sequence). CDR3 protein: CASSPEQPYEQYF. CDR3 DNA: TGTGCCAGCAGCCCGGAGCAGCCGTACGAGCAGTACTTC.

This clonotype was found many times. V and J are TRBV7-9 and TRBJ2-3, with TRBD1 matching over 9 bases. Per the germline V gene, CDR1 is SEHNR and CDR2 is FQNEAQ (reference sequence). With 5 bases clipped from V and 3 bases from J, the junction kept 3 bases outside the gene matches. The CDR3 sequence is 14 residues long. The CDR3 here is CASSNRGQTDTQYF. CDR3 nucleotides: TGTGCCAGCAGCAACAGGGGGCAAACAGATACGCAGTATTTT.